The 25 T cell receptor beta chains below all came from one sample that was sequenced in a study of T-cell reconstitution after alpha-beta-depleted transplantation in children. For TCRbeta, the library was prepared with unique molecular identifiers. Via MiXCR, TCRdb re-called the PCR reads, giving one row per CDR3 protein. The data hold 190,000 or so distinct CDR3 sequences, with 14% to 15% observed a single time. Here the sequenced sample was PBMCs from the stem cell graft donor, taken from the stem cell graft. All receptors come from a human donor who donated a stem cell graft to a child with acute lymphoblastic leukemia.

This clonotype was counted ten times or more. For the CDR3, the DNA is TGCGCCAGCAGCCAGGACTCGCCAGGGCGTACCGGGGAGCTGTTTTTT. It specifies CASSQDSPGRTGELFF. The V gene is TRBV5-1, the J gene TRBJ2-2, with D perhaps being TRBD1 or TRBD2 (5 bases each). This CDR3 has 16 residues. V shed 4 bases and J shed 5 bases, with 18 bases lying between them. Germline V CDR1 and CDR2: SGHRS, YFSETQ.

There are many counts of this clonotype. This chain joins TRBV11-2 and TRBJ1-5, with D hard to call. This CDR3 comprises 13 residues. Trimming pared 3 bases from V and 5 bases from J, leaving 8 bases between. Germline CDR1 and CDR2: SGHAT and FQNNGV. For the CDR3, the DNA is TGTGCCAGCAGCTTTACGGAATATCAGCCCCAGCATTTT. It is translated as CASSFTEYQPQHF. The complete variable domain, with remaining parts taken from reference TRBV11-2 and TRBJ1-5, reads EAGVAQSPRYKIIEKRQSVAFWCNPISGHATLYWYQQILGQGPKLLIQFQNNGVVDDSQLPKDRFSAERLKGVDSTLKIQPAKLEDSAVYLCASSFTEYQPQHFGDGTRLSIL.

This clonotype appeared many times. The chain combines TRBV20-1 with TRBJ1-5; 10 bases map to TRBD1. Germline V lookup: CDR1 DFQATT, CDR2 SNEGSKA (reference sequence). CDR3 length equals 15 residues. J was trimmed by 4 bases and V by 4 bases; bases with no gene match: 7. The CDR3 nucleotides read TGCAGTGCTACGGGACAGGGGAGTAAAAATCAGCCCCAGCATTTT. This sequence encodes CSATGQGSKNQPQHF.

This clonotype was observed many times. V and J are TRBV27 and TRBJ2-3; D gene uncertain. CDR1 MNHEY and CDR2 SMNVEV come from the germline V gene (reference sequence). V lost 6 bases and J lost 6, with 22 bases in between. The CDR3 is 16 residues long. This chain's CDR3 is CASSNPLDLIADTQYF. CDR3 bases: TGTGCCAGCAGCAACCCCCTAGATTTAATAGCCGATACGCAGTATTTT.

In this sample, this clonotype turned up many times. The V call is TRBV20-1, the J call TRBJ2-3, with TRBD2 matching over 10 bases. Germline V gene lookup returns CDR1 DFQATT and CDR2 SNEGSKA (reference sequence). The CDR3 contains 15 residues. With 6 bases clipped from V and 2 bases from J, the junction kept 8 bases outside the gene matches. The CDR3 region is CSAESSGGYTDTQYF. The DNA of the CDR3 is TGCAGTGCAGAATCTAGCGGGGGCTACACAGATACGCAGTATTTT.

This clonotype was observed at least ten times. The chain links TRBV20-1 to TRBJ2-1; TRBD2 matches at 11 bases. Trimming removed 0 bases from V and 7 bases from J; junction bases left unmatched: 17. This CDR3 spans 19 amino acids. Germline CDR1 reads DFQATT; CDR2 reads SNEGSKA (reference sequence). The CDR3 sequence is CSARDFGPSGGSRGNEQFF. The CDR3 bases are TGCAGTGCTAGAGATTTCGGCCCTAGCGGGGGGTCCCGGGGGAATGAGCAGTTCTTC.

A remark on this clonotype: A much larger clone differs by one base, so this may be a read error. V usage is TRBV10-3 and J usage is TRBJ1-1; possible D gene TRBD1, 5 bases. In germline, CDR1 is ENHRY, CDR2 SYGVKD. The CDR3 covers 16 residues. DNA of the CDR3: TGTGTCATCAGTGAGGGGTTAGGCGGGGGTCAGACTGAAGCTTTCTTT. It codes for CVISEGLGGGQTEAFF.

Notes on this clonotype: The CDR3 ends on some other residue instead of the conserved phenylalanine or tryptophan, so this is likely a read error. This sequence joins TRBV10-3 and TRBJ2-7; maybe TRBD2 (5 bases). V gave up 8 bases and J gave up 0 bases, with 8 bases separating them. Germline V CDR1 and CDR2: ENHRY, SYGVKD. The CDR3 extends over 12 amino acids. The chain's CDR3 is CAIGGGSYEQYL. CDR3 in DNA: TGTGCCATCGGTGGAGGCTCCTACGAGCAGTACTTG.

This clonotype occurred many times. This chain links TRBV12-3 or TRBV12-4 with TRBJ2-6; weak D call: TRBD1 (6 bases). The CDR3 has 17 residues. Trimming removed 5 bases at V and 1 base at J, with 15 bases between. The CDR3 region is CASSRTAGVSGANVLTF. The CDR3 nucleotides read TGTGCCAGCAGTCGGACAGCAGGGGTGTCTGGGGCCAACGTCCTGACTTTC.

This clonotype was detected many times. This chain uses TRBV27 with TRBJ1-6, with a weak D call TRBD1 (5 bases). The germline V gene encodes CDR1 MNHEY and CDR2 SMNVEV (reference sequence). V lost 5 bases to trimming and J lost 6 bases, with 17 bases between them. This CDR3 spans 16 amino acids. The CDR3 DNA reads as TGTGCCAGCAGTCGGTCCTCCTTAAGGGGTAATTCACCCCTCCACTTT. It yields the protein CASSRSSLRGNSPLHF.

The table lists this clonotype with many counts. At one of its ends the junction is not consistent with the germline gene, which may arise from a read error. The rearrangement uses TRBV5-1 and TRBJ2-5; D may be TRBD1 (6 bases). Germline V lookup: CDR1 SGHRS, CDR2 YFSETQ. The CDR3 has 13 amino acids. The CDR3 spells CASSLGGRETQYF. Here the CDR3 DNA reads TGTGCCAGCAGTTTAGGGGGAAGGGAGACCCAGTACTTC. Supplemented by reference TRBV5-1 and TRBJ2-5, the full variable domain reads KAGVTQTPRYLIKTRGQQVTLSCSPISGHRSVSWYQQTPGQGLQFLFEYFSETQRNKGNFPGRFSGRQFSNSRSEMNVSTLELGDSALYLCASSLGGRETQYFGPGTRLLVL.

This clonotype was detected ten times or more. The chain recombines TRBV6-5 with TRBJ2-2; tentative D call: TRBD2 (7 bases). The CDR3 consists of 17 residues. Trimming removed 5 bases from V and 4 bases from J, with 20 bases in between. Germline-derived CDR1 and CDR2 are MNHEY and SVGAGI. The CDR3: CASSPRGRGPGTGELFF. DNA of the CDR3: TGTGCCAGCAGTCCCCGCGGGCGGGGGCCGGGCACCGGGGAGCTGTTTTTT.

Worth noting for this clonotype: This may come from a read error, since a much larger clone is one base off. This chain uses TRBV7-2 with TRBJ1-2; D is possibly TRBD1 (6 bases). Germline V gene sequence: CDR1 SGHTA, CDR2 FQGNSA. There are 13 residues in the CDR3. In DNA form, the CDR3 reads TGTGCCGGCAGCCATGAGGGGGGCTATGGCTACACCTTC. Translating it yields CAGSHEGGYGYTF. Full variable domain (outside the CDR3, taken from reference TRBV7-2 and TRBJ1-2): GAGVSQSPSNKVTEKGKDVELRCDPISGHTALYWYRQSLGQGLEFLIYFQGNSAPDKSGLPSDRFSAERTGGSVSTLTIQRTQQEDSAVYLCAGSHEGGYGYTFGSGTRLTVV.

This clonotype was counted at least ten times. The rearrangement joins TRBV4-1 to TRBJ2-4, with 9 bases matching TRBD1. CDR1 MGHRA and CDR2 YSYEKL come from the germline V gene. The CDR3 totals 19 residues. After removal of 2 bases from V and 0 bases from J, the junction contained 11 bases not matched to a gene. The CDR3, as DNA: TGCGCCAGCAGCCAACCCTCCTTAACAGGGGGCTCAGCCAAAAACATTCAGTACTTC. It is translated as CASSQPSLTGGSAKNIQYF.

As to this clonotype: This may be a read error, as it is one base from a much larger clone. This rearrangement joins TRBV5-1 to TRBJ2-2; possibly TRBD1 for D (6 bases). In germline, CDR1 is SGHRS, CDR2 YFSETQ. CDR3 length: 16 residues. The CDR3 region has the DNA TGCGCCAGCAGCTTGGAGGGACAACCGAACACCGGGGAGCGGTTTTTT. Encoded protein: CASSLEGQPNTGERFF. The whole variable domain, filled in from reference TRBV5-1 and TRBJ2-2, reads KAGVTQTPRYLIKTRGQQVTLSCSPISGHRSVSWYQQTPGQGLQFLFEYFSETQRNKGNFPGRFSGRQFSNSRSEMNVSTLELGDSALYLCASSLEGQPNTGERFFGEGSRLTVL.

This clonotype was recorded many times. V and J are TRBV5-1 and TRBJ2-1; 9 bases are a match to TRBD1. V was clipped by 5 bases and J by 3 bases; unmatched bases: 6. The CDR3 totals 15 residues. Looked up from germline, CDR1 is SGHRS and CDR2 is YFSETQ. The CDR3 DNA is TGCGCCAGCAGACGAAGGACAGGGGACTACAATGAGCAGTTCTTC. Its protein is CASRRRTGDYNEQFF.

The chain joins TRBV11-3 to TRBJ1-1, with D possibly TRBD1 on 5 matching bases. Germline loops: CDR1 SGHNT, CDR2 YENEEA. Trimming pared 5 bases from V and 7 bases from J, leaving 11 bases between. The CDR3 length is 12 residues. Here the CDR3 reads CASSRLQVEAFF. The DNA of the CDR3 is TGTGCCAGCAGCCGCCTACAGGTTGAAGCTTTCTTT.

V gene TRBV18 combines with J gene TRBJ2-7; TRBD1 matches at 9 bases. Per the germline V gene, CDR1 is KGHSH and CDR2 is LQKENI. V lost 6 bases, J lost 4 bases, and 7 bases stayed unmatched. The CDR3 has 14 residues. CDR3 sequence: CASSTGGAGYEQYF. The CDR3 nucleotides are TGTGCCAGCTCCACAGGGGGCGCTGGTTACGAGCAGTACTTC.

This clonotype was observed at least ten times. This chain joins TRBV20-1 and TRBJ2-1; 8 nucleotides agree with TRBD1. J gave up 5 bases and V 2 bases, and 5 bases lay outside the gene matches. The CDR3 runs to 14 residues. CDR1 is DFQATT and CDR2 is SNEGSKA in the germline V gene (reference sequence). This CDR3 is CSARRQGANNEQFF. DNA for the CDR3: TGCAGTGCTAGACGGCAGGGGGCTAACAATGAGCAGTTCTTC.

Many counts were recorded for this clonotype. V gene TRBV29-1 combines with J gene TRBJ1-2; D ambiguous. Trimming took off 4 bases at V and 8 bases at J, with 14 bases between the two ends. In germline, CDR1 is SQVTM, CDR2 ANQGSEA. This CDR3 region has 12 residues. CDR3 sequence: CSVAKEEGGYTF. DNA for the CDR3: TGCAGCGTTGCCAAGGAAGAAGGGGGCTACACCTTC.

This clonotype was seen more than once but under ten times. The chain joins TRBV30 to TRBJ2-7; 8 bases agree with TRBD1. CDR1 and CDR2 (germline): GTSNPN, SVGIG (reference sequence). The CDR3 sequence is 15 residues long. The V gene end was trimmed by 1 base and the J gene end by 2 bases; junction bases not matched to a gene: 7. The CDR3 DNA reads TGTGCCTGGAGTGGCACCGGGACAGGAGCCTACGAGCAGTACTTC. Translating gives CAWSGTGTGAYEQYF. The whole variable domain, remainder taken from reference TRBV30 and TRBJ2-7, is SQTIHQWPATLVQPVGSPLSLECTVEGTSNPNLYWYRQAAGRGLQLLFYSVGIGQISSEVPQNLSASRPQDRQFILSSKKLLLSDSGFYLCAWSGTGTGAYEQYFGPGTRLTVT.

This clonotype was observed at least ten times. The chain couples TRBV10-3 to TRBJ2-5; D is perhaps TRBD1 (6 bases). This CDR3 has 13 residues. Per germline, CDR1 ENHRY and CDR2 SYGVKD. With 9 bases removed from V and 7 bases from J, the gap between germline ends came to 18 bases. The CDR3 is CAIRDGSQGTQYF. In nucleotides, the CDR3 is TGTGCCATAAGGGACGGTTCACAGGGGACCCAGTACTTC.

The V call is TRBV29-1, the J call TRBJ1-2; 9 bases map to TRBD1. Germline values: CDR1 SQVTM, CDR2 ANQGSEA. The CDR3 covers 14 residues. Unmatched junction bases numbered 7, after V lost 4 bases and J lost 4 bases. The CDR3 bases are TGCAGCGTTGTATCTGGACAGGGGTCCTATGGCTACACCTTC. Amino acids: CSVVSGQGSYGYTF.

This clonotype was seen ten or more times. The chain employs TRBV4-1 and TRBJ2-1; maybe TRBD1 (6 bases). Germline-derived CDR1 and CDR2 are MGHRA and YSYEKL. The V end lost 1 base, the J end lost 4 bases, and 11 bases lay between the germline ends. This CDR3 spans 15 amino acids. The CDR3 region is CASSQVGTRYNEQFF. The CDR3 region has the DNA TGCGCCAGCAGCCAAGTCGGGACAAGATACAATGAGCAGTTCTTC.

This clonotype was detected many times. The chain's CDR3 is CSASNGRYSPSSYNEQFF. CDR3 DNA sequence: TGCAGTGCTTCGAATGGGAGATACAGCCCGAGCTCCTACAATGAGCAGTTCTTC. V usage is TRBV20-1 and J usage is TRBJ2-1, with a tentative D call TRBD2 (5 bases). Germline CDR1 DFQATT, CDR2 SNEGSKA (reference sequence). Trimming shortened V by 5 bases and J by 0 bases, and 23 bases separated the two germline ends. The CDR3 has 18 amino acids.